This is a list of T cell receptor beta chains from one sample in a study of cytomegalovirus exposure and HLA in healthy donors. Sequencing was performed with immunoSEQ multiplex PCR; in TCRdb, only in-frame clones are kept and a portion is missing. Of roughly 160,000 clones in the sample, around 85% were seen once. The sample comprised PBMCs. The source of these receptors is a boy aged 2-9 years in good health and CMV-seronegative. CDR3s include the opening cysteine and the closing phenylalanine or tryptophan. Fields, in order: clone size, J gene, V gene, D gene, CDR3 DNA, CDR3 protein. The D gene is left open where the match is weak. Expanded clones get a size class; other rows say once, few or many, or leave the size out.

NA	TRBJ2-5	TRBV27	NA	TGTGCCAGCAGTTTCCGGCAGGGGTCACAAGAGACCCAGTACTTC	CASSFRQGSQETQYF
NA	TRBJ2-7	TRBV10-3	NA	TGTGCCACCGGGCAGGGGCGGTACGAGCAGTACTTC	CATGQGRYEQYF
NA	TRBJ1-4	TRBV6-5	NA	TGTGCCAGCAGTCCCCTCACAGGTCTGAATGAAAAACTGTTTTTT	CASSPLTGLNEKLFF
NA	TRBJ1-4	TRBV6-1	NA	TGTGCCAGCAGCCTACCGAGAGGGAAGAATGAAAAACTGTTTTTT	CASSLPRGKNEKLFF
NA	TRBJ1-2	TRBV6-5	TRBD1	TGTGCCAGCAGGATTCCGGGACAGACCTATGGCTACACCTTC	CASRIPGQTYGYTF
NA	TRBJ1-2	TRBV11-2	NA	TGTGCCAGCAGCACTCGATACAGGAGAGGGGGACACTATGGCTACACCTTC	CASSTRYRRGGHYGYTF
NA	TRBJ1-1	TRBV6-1	NA	TGTGCCGCTGGTGGAGGGCGGACTGAAGCTTTCTTT	CAAGGGRTEAFF
NA	TRBJ2-7	TRBV10-2	TRBD2	TGCGCCAGCAGTGAGTTAGCGGGGTACACCTACGAGCAGTACTTC	CASSELAGYTYEQYF
NA	TRBJ2-5	TRBV7-9	TRBD2	TGTGCCAGCAGCTTACACGCGGGACTAGCGGTTGTAGAGACCCAGTACTTC	CASSLHAGLAVVETQYF
NA	TRBJ2-1	TRBV9	TRBD2	TGTGCCAGCAGCGCCGGCGGGGGCAATGAGCAGTTCTTC	CASSAGGGNEQFF
NA	TRBJ2-3	TRBV15	NA	TGTGCCACCCACGGAGGGGATTCTCCTCTGGCAGATACGCAGTATTTT	CATHGGDSPLADTQYF
NA	TRBJ2-2	TRBV6-1	TRBD2	TGTGCCAGCAGTGCGCGTGGTAGCGGGGGGTCTACCGGGGAGCTGTTTTTT	CASSARGSGGSTGELFF
NA	TRBJ2-7	TRBV5-1	TRBD1	TGCGCCAGCAGCTACCGACAGGGGCCGACCTACGAGCAGTACTTC	CASSYRQGPTYEQYF
once	TRBJ2-1	TRBV4-2	NA	TGTGCCAGCAGCCAACCAGGAGGGGTTAAAGGGTTTAATGAGCAGTTCTTC	CASSQPGGVKGFNEQFF
NA	TRBJ2-3	TRBV13	NA	TGTGCCAGCAGCCCGGAGAGGGTTGGAGATACGCAGTATTTT	CASSPERVGDTQYF
NA	TRBJ1-4	TRBV18	TRBD1	TGTGCCAGCTCACCTAAGGACAGGCCTTATGAAAAACTGTTTTTT	CASSPKDRPYEKLFF
NA	TRBJ1-5	TRBV28	NA	TGTGCCAGCGCGGGGGGGTCTAGCAATCAGCCCCAGCATTTT	CASAGGSSNQPQHF
NA	TRBJ2-7	TRBV5-1	NA	TGCGCCAGCAGCTTGGTGATCCGGGGTACCGACGAGCAGTACTTC	CASSLVIRGTDEQYF
NA	TRBJ1-5	TRBV6-1	NA	TGTGCCAGCAGTGAATCCCTTCCCAGGAATCAGCCCCAGCATTTT	CASSESLPRNQPQHF
NA	TRBJ1-5	TRBV28	NA	TGTGCCCACCGGCAGGTGGGGGGAAACAATCAGCCCCAGCATTTT	CAHRQVGGNNQPQHF
NA	TRBJ2-1	TRBV28	TRBD1	TGTGCCAGCAGTCCCCTAGGGACAGGGATGAATGAGCAGTTCTTC	CASSPLGTGMNEQFF
NA	TRBJ1-2	TRBV28	TRBD1	TGTGCCAGCAGTTTATGGGCCCGGGACAGGGCTCCAAAAAACTATGGCTACACCTTC	CASSLWARDRAPKNYGYTF
few	TRBJ2-5	TRBV5-1	TRBD1	TGCGCCAGCAGCTACCAGGGGGCAGAGACCCAGTACTTC	CASSYQGAETQYF
NA	TRBJ2-5	TRBV7-8	TRBD1	TGTGCCAGCAGCTTAAGGGACAGGGCGTACCAAGAGACCCAGTACTTC	CASSLRDRAYQETQYF
once	TRBJ2-6	TRBV6-1	NA	TGTGCCAGCACAATCTCTGGGGCCAACGTCCTGACTTTC	CASTISGANVLTF
NA	TRBJ2-1	TRBV5-5	NA	TGTGCCAGCAGCTTGGCCACAGGAAGCTCCTACAATGAGCAGTTCTTC	CASSLATGSSYNEQFF
few	TRBJ1-2	TRBV19	TRBD1	TGTGCCACCAACACAGGGGGAAGTGGCTACACCTTC	CATNTGGSGYTF
NA	TRBJ1-2	TRBV29-1	TRBD1	TGCAGCGTCCTGACAGGGGAGGCGGGTGGCTACACCTTC	CSVLTGEAGGYTF
NA	TRBJ2-3	TRBV28	TRBD2	TGTGCCAGCAGTTTACCCAAAGCGGGGAACACAGATACGCAGTATTTT	CASSLPKAGNTDTQYF
NA	TRBJ1-2	TRBV27	NA	TGTGCCAGCAGCCCCTTGGACAGTTACTCTTATGGCTACACCTTC	CASSPLDSYSYGYTF
NA	TRBJ1-1	TRBV9	NA	TGTGCCAGCAGCGTAGAAGGTTGGGGGCGGAACACTGAAGCTTTCTTT	CASSVEGWGRNTEAFF
NA	TRBJ1-1	TRBV7-6	TRBD1	TGTGCCAGCAGTCCCACAGGGGGTGCCGCTAACATGAACACTGAAGCTTTCTTT	CASSPTGGAANMNTEAFF
NA	TRBJ1-5	TRBV19	NA	TGTGCCAGTCTAAATCGACATCTATTCAATCAGCCCCAGCATTTT	CASLNRHLFNQPQHF
NA	TRBJ2-2	TRBV7-6	TRBD1	TGTGCCAGCAGCTTAGGCGCGGGGACAGGGCCCACCGGGGAGCTGTTTTTT	CASSLGAGTGPTGELFF
NA	TRBJ2-1	TRBV7-8	NA	TGTGCCAGCAGCCCCTATTTAGCGGACAATGAGCAGTTCTTC	CASSPYLADNEQFF
NA	TRBJ2-1	TRBV13	TRBD1	TGTGCCAGCAGCCCTGAACAGGGGGCGCCCTACAATGAGCAGTTCTTC	CASSPEQGAPYNEQFF
NA	TRBJ2-3	TRBV6-5	NA	TGTGCCAGCAGTTCACGGCGGATACCGAGCACAGATACGCAGTATTTT	CASSSRRIPSTDTQYF
NA	TRBJ1-1	TRBV2	TRBD1	TGTGCCAGCAATCCCGGGACAGTGAACACTGAAGCTTTCTTT	CASNPGTVNTEAFF
NA	TRBJ2-2	TRBV11-2	TRBD2	TGTGCCAGCAGCCCGGGACTAGCCTTCGGCCGGGAGCTGTTTTTT	CASSPGLAFGRELFF
once	TRBJ2-7	TRBV7-9	TRBD2	TGTGCCAGCAGCCTAGCGGGAGGGATCTACGAGCAGTACTTC	CASSLAGGIYEQYF
NA	TRBJ1-2	TRBV6-1	NA	TGTGCCAGCAGTGAAACAGGCGACTATGGCTACACCTTC	CASSETGDYGYTF
NA	TRBJ2-7	TRBV2	TRBD2	TGTGCCAGCAGTGAATTCCACCGGTTAAAGGGACTAGCGGGATACGAGCAGTACTTC	CASSEFHRLKGLAGYEQYF